This T cell receptor beta chain was sequenced during a study of T cell responses to AZD1222 COVID-19 vaccine (dated by TCRdb to the early 2020s). In terms of the full investigation: A total of 230 to 250 trial participants underwent TCR sequencing, of whom 207 received two doses of AZD1222 and 26 received two doses of the MenACWY control vaccine. Trial participants were enrolled into age subgroups of 18-55, 56-69 and 70-plus years, which contained about 150, 28 and 57 TCR-sequenced participants, respectively.

Findings and caveats that apply to the study as a whole: No day 14 peak-response samples were available, so repertoires were characterized only after the peak T cell response. Nearly half of unique spike-specific TCRs reportedly recognized epitopes outside regions mutated in the B.1.351 and B.1.1.7 variants. A significant rise in spike-specific TCR breadth and depth was observed after two AZD1222 doses relative to day 0 and relative to MenACWY recipients. The 56-69-year group was small, and its depth increase did not reach significance, likely because of low power. Conclusions about previously exposed vaccinees are limited because only five to seven AZD1222 recipients were SARS-CoV-2 seropositive at baseline. Participants were mostly white British, with more females than males. The authors suggested clonal diversity may have been underestimated. CD4 TCRs associated with the vaccine covered the entire spike protein, and the dominant responses were in regions 160-218 and 743-854.

The CDR3, from cysteine to phenylalanine, totals 16 residues. The only DNA kept is the CDR3, 48 bases in frame from the first base. Sequences LNHDA (CDR1) and SQIVND (CDR2) are obtained from the germline V gene (reference sequence). Trimming takes 3 bases from V and 7 bases from J, and the germline ends sit 19 bases apart. The time point label, read with the paper, signifies: about 28 days (+/-7) after the second vaccine dose. AZD1222 recipients whose second dose came at about 4 weeks and those whose second dose came at about 12 weeks were combined into one group, since spike-specific TCR depth and breadth did not differ between the two schedules. The vaccinee samples were drawn from two UK trials, COV001 and COV002, one of which was a single-blind randomized controlled phase 2/3 trial testing AZD1222 (ChAdOx1 nCoV-19) in healthy adults. Trial participant PBMC samples were collected at day 0 and day 28 after the second dose for TCRbeta chain sequencing.

The CDR3 regions of human TCRbeta chains were analyzed by immunosequencing. On the study's bioinformatics: Repertoire TCRs were matched against a reference library of SARS-CoV-2-specific TCRs generated with the MIRA antigen-specificity platform. Breadth meant the fraction of unique TCRs that were SARS-CoV-2-associated, whereas depth meant the fraction of total T cells that were SARS-CoV-2-associated. Using the MIRA data, each spike-specific TCR was assigned both to the spike region to which the TCR was reactive and to a CD4 or CD8 class. Log10-transformed breadth and depth values were compared by one-way ANOVA with Sidak's multiple comparisons tests. Sourced from immuneACCESS, this table was stored by TCRdb with only in-frame sequences that have V and J called. A share of the clones is absent; for the studies checked, an unresolved V gene accounts for under half, and the remainder has no known explanation. For V, J and clone size, that table is used; D and trimming come from the DNA. The sample table holds some 200,000 clones, of which approximately 89% were seen once. Together, the top ten hold over 1.5% of the sample.

Comments on this clone: Its antigen has not been determined. No base quality values were provided; no much bigger clone lies one nucleotide off.

This chain is built from TRBV19 and TRBJ1-5; TRBD1 is a possible D gene, resting on 5 matching bases. The specimen comprised peripheral blood, sampled 28 days after the second AZD1222 dose. This sequence was found in an adult who received the AZD1222 COVID-19 vaccine. The encoded CDR3 is CASSIYGTAAQQPQHF. Read as DNA, the sequence is TGTGCCAGTAGTATTTACGGGACGGCGGCGCAACAGCCCCAGCATTTT.